This entry is about one T cell receptor (beta chain). This sample also contains other DNA sequences that code for the same CDR3. The CDR3 covers 14 residues. J was trimmed by 1 base and V by 6 bases; bases with no gene match: 2. CDR1 is MNHEY and CDR2 is SVGAGI in the germline V gene. Data came from immunoSEQ multiplex PCR; TCRdb stores just in-frame clones and leaves some out. The profile covers about 150,000 clones, with around 78% appearing a single time and 1.5% to 2% taken by the ten largest. These data belong to a study of blood T cell repertoires in COVID-19. Sequencing was performed on peripheral blood. The sequence was obtained from an older man with acute or convalescent COVID-19. This chain links TRBV6-5 with TRBJ1-1; 10 bases fit TRBD1. CDR3 amino acids: CASSRQGANTEAFF. CDR3 bases: TGTGCCAGCAGCCGACAGGGGGCGAACACTGAAGCTTTCTTT.